These 11 T cell receptor beta chains share one sample of origin, sequenced in a study of CD8 T cells in Susac syndrome. The authors reverse transcribed roughly 0.5 to 1 ug RNA with random hexamers. TCRdb ran MiXCR on the immunoSEQ multiplex PCR reads and lists one entry per CDR3 protein. This table has some 120,000 distinct CDR3 sequences, roughly 94% appearing once. The sequencing input was CD4+ T cells from PBMCs. The source is a human donor with multiple sclerosis.

J is TRBJ1-1 and V is TRBV7-9; D uncertain. The CDR3 has 13 residues. Germline CDR1 and CDR2: SEHNR and FQNEAQ (reference sequence). V lost 5 bases, J lost 6 bases, and 13 bases lay in between. CDR3 in DNA: TGTGCCAGCAGCCCCTCCGCGAGCGCTGAAGCTTTCTTT. Translating it yields CASSPSASAEAFF.

This chain connects TRBV19 to TRBJ1-4, with D uncertain. CDR3 length: 14 amino acids. In germline, CDR1 is LNHDA, CDR2 SQIVND (reference sequence). Deletions cut 2 bases from V and 6 bases from J, with 10 bases between. The CDR3 reads CASSIRGRDEKLFF. In DNA form, the CDR3 reads TGTGCCAGTAGTATACGAGGAAGGGATGAAAAACTGTTTTTT. The variable domain in full, with the rest retrieved from reference TRBV19 and TRBJ1-4, is DGGITQSPKYLFRKEGQNVTLSCEQNLNHDAMYWYRQDPGQGLRLIYYSQIVNDFQKGDIAEGYSVSREKKESFPLTVTSAQKNPTAFYLCASSIRGRDEKLFFGSGTQLSVL.

The rearrangement uses TRBV6-1 and TRBJ2-2; TRBD2 might be the D (5 bases). Germline lookup yields CDR1 MNHNS and CDR2 SASEGT. Trimming pared 7 bases from V and 1 base from J, leaving 10 bases between. This CDR3 comprises 14 residues. CDR3 coding DNA: TGTGCCAGCACTGAGGGCATGAACACCGGGGAGCTGTTTTTT. Translating it yields CASTEGMNTGELFF.

The chain uses TRBV10-3 and TRBJ2-1, with D uncertain. Germline CDR1 is ENHRY and CDR2 is SYGVKD. The length of the CDR3 is 14 residues. Trimming stripped 5 bases from V and 7 bases from J, with 15 bases between. CDR3 DNA: TGTGCCATCAGTCCCGCTGTCGACGGAAATGAGCAGTTCTTC. It translates to CAISPAVDGNEQFF.

The CDR3: CASSLTRENEQYF. The CDR3 nucleotides read TGTGCCAGCAGCTTAACGCGGGAGAACGAGCAGTACTTC. This chain joins TRBV7-9 and TRBJ2-7, with 7 bases fitting TRBD2. There are 13 residues in the CDR3. Trimming took 2 bases from V and 5 from J; bases not matched to a gene: 3. Germline lookup yields CDR1 SEHNR and CDR2 FQNEAQ (reference sequence).

This chain connects TRBV5-1 to TRBJ2-1; 8 bases are shared with TRBD2. The CDR3 extends over 16 amino acids. Looked up from germline, CDR1 is SGHRS and CDR2 is YFSETQ. V trimming: 0 bases; J trimming: 4 bases; junction bases outside the gene matches: 6. In DNA form, the CDR3 reads TGCGCCAGCAGCTTGGGAGGTCTAGCGGGTTACAATGAGCAGTTCTTC. It specifies CASSLGGLAGYNEQFF.

This rearrangement joins TRBV12-5 to TRBJ2-5; the D is unclear. This CDR3 region has 13 residues. V was pared by 1 base and J by 2 bases, with 5 bases between. CDR1 and CDR2 from the germline V gene are LGHNT and FRNRAP. CDR3 in DNA: TGTGCTAGTGGTTTGGGAAATCAAGAGACCCAGTACTTC. Residues: CASGLGNQETQYF.

The chain carries TRBV12-3 or TRBV12-4 and TRBJ1-5; TRBD1 might be the D (5 bases). The CDR3 loop spans 14 amino acids. Trimming shortened V by 5 bases and J by 0 bases, and 8 bases separated the two germline ends. CDR3 residues: CASSTGDSNQPQHF. CDR3 nucleotide sequence: TGTGCCAGCAGTACGGGGGATAGCAATCAGCCCCAGCATTTT.

CDR3 DNA: TGCAGTGCTAGAGATCTGAGGACTAGCGGGGGGAATGAGCAGTTCTTC. Translation: CSARDLRTSGGNEQFF. This chain connects TRBV20-1 to TRBJ2-1; 14 bases line up with TRBD2. The trim removed 0 bases at V and 7 bases at J, leaving 5 bases unmatched. CDR1 DFQATT and CDR2 SNEGSKA come from the germline V gene (reference sequence). The CDR3 consists of 16 residues.

V and J are TRBV30 and TRBJ2-3, with TRBD2 matching 10 bases. The V segment lost 5 bases and the J segment 4 bases; nucleotides outside the gene matches: 6. From germline, CDR1 is GTSNPN and CDR2 SVGIG (reference sequence). The CDR3 covers 14 residues. Written as DNA, the CDR3 is TGTGCCTGGGGGGGGACTAGCGTGCCAGATACGCAGTATTTT. It codes for CAWGGTSVPDTQYF.

This clonotype occurred once. The CDR3: CATSRREGHWSYEQYF. Written as DNA, the CDR3 is TGTGCCACCAGCCGTCGGGAGGGACATTGGTCCTACGAGCAGTACTTC. The rearrangement joins TRBV24-1 to TRBJ2-7; TRBD2 agrees at 8 bases. V lost 7 bases to trimming and J lost 1 base; unmatched junction nucleotides: 11. The CDR3 has 16 amino acids. From germline, CDR1 is KGHDR and CDR2 SFDVKD.